This is a list of T cell receptor beta chains from one sample in a study of immune reconstitution after stem cell transplant in scleroderma. TCRdb called the RT-PCR reads again in MiXCR, with one record for every CDR3 protein. The sample contains about 5,600 distinct CDR3 sequences, 6.5% to 10% of which appear only once. This material was collected before or after autologous hematopoietic stem cell transplantation (not recorded which). Receptors were obtained from a male donor with systemic sclerosis. CDR3s include the opening cysteine and the closing phenylalanine or tryptophan. The order of the fields is CDR3 protein, CDR3 DNA, clone size, J gene, V gene, D gene. D genes are given only for firm matches. Size values are once, few and many counts, or a class for expanded clones, and some rows have none.

CASSRPFGGDPTGELFF TGCGCCAGCAGCCGACCCTTCGGGGGGGACCCCACCGGGGAGCTGTTTTTT few TRBJ2-2 TRBV4-1 TRBD2
CASSLQGPNYGYTF TGCGCCAGCAGCTTGCAGGGACCTAACTATGGCTACACCTTC medium-sized TRBJ1-2 TRBV5-1 .
CASSLYPPAGGIQPQHF TGTGCCAGCAGTTTATACCCCCCGGCAGGGGGGATTCAGCCCCAGCATTTT few TRBJ1-5 TRBV27 TRBD1
CSRTGGVGELFF TGCAGTAGGACAGGGGGGGTCGGGGAGCTGTTTTTT medium-sized TRBJ2-2 TRBV29-1 TRBD1
CASSVEGLGYGQGGTGELFF TGTGCCAGCAGCGTAGAGGGTTTGGGTTATGGACAGGGCGGCACCGGGGAGCTGTTTTTT few TRBJ2-2 TRBV9 TRBD1
CSAPPHGSNQPQHF TGCAGTGCCCCCCCTCATGGGAGCAATCAGCCCCAGCATTTT medium-sized TRBJ1-5 TRBV20-1 .
CSARDLDSYEQYF TGCAGTGCTAGAGACTTGGACTCCTACGAGCAGTACTTC . TRBJ2-7 TRBV20-1 .
CASSPRSGRGEKLFF TGTGCCAGCTCACCAAGATCAGGTCGTGGAGAAAAACTGTTTTTT few TRBJ1-4 TRBV18 .
CASSPDYYNEQFF TGCGCCAGCAGCCCGGACTACTACAATGAGCAGTTCTTC medium-sized TRBJ2-1 TRBV5-1 .
CAWRSGVNTGELFF TGTGCCTGGCGTAGCGGAGTGAACACCGGGGAGCTGTTTTTT few TRBJ2-2 TRBV30 .
CASRGDRLVETQYF TGCGCCAGCAGGGGGGACAGGCTGGTAGAGACCCAGTACTTC medium-sized TRBJ2-5 TRBV10-2 TRBD1
CASSLNSQETQYF TGTGCCAGCAGTTTAAACAGCCAAGAGACCCAGTACTTC . TRBJ2-5 TRBV28 .
CATSDADIDNEQFF TGTGCCACCAGTGATGCCGACATCGACAATGAGCAGTTCTTC . TRBJ2-1 TRBV24-1 .
CASSSSTNEQFF TGTGCCAGCAGCTCTAGCACAAATGAGCAGTTCTTC few TRBJ2-1 TRBV11-2 .
CAINGPGGNGSGNTIYF TGTGCCATCAACGGACCGGGGGGGAATGGGTCTGGAAACACCATATATTTT medium-sized TRBJ1-3 TRBV10-3 .
CASSPLTGGYEQYF TGTGCCAGCAGCCCCCTGACAGGGGGCTACGAGCAGTACTTC few TRBJ2-7 TRBV7-2 TRBD1
CSARDPEAETQYF TGCAGTGCACGGGACCCGGAGGCAGAGACCCAGTACTTC medium-sized TRBJ2-5 TRBV20-1 .
CSTRAGVNEQFF TGCAGTACTCGAGCGGGCGTCAATGAGCAGTTCTTC medium-sized TRBJ2-1 TRBV20-1 .
CSARTWMNTEAFF TGCAGTGCTAGAACCTGGATGAACACTGAAGCTTTCTTT medium-sized TRBJ1-1 TRBV20-1 .
CASSVTGLNKETQYF TGTGCCAGCAGCGTAACGGGACTCAATAAAGAGACCCAGTACTTC medium-sized TRBJ2-5 TRBV5-6 .
CATKGAGRIYTGELFF TGTGCAACAAAGGGGGCGGGGCGGATTTACACCGGGGAGCTGTTTTTT medium-sized TRBJ2-2 TRBV27 .
CASSLDRVGYNEQFF TGTGCCAGCAGCTTGGACAGGGTAGGTTACAATGAGCAGTTCTTC . TRBJ2-1 TRBV5-6 .
CASSRDGGVGYEQYF TGTGCCAGCAGTAGGGATGGGGGAGTGGGCTACGAGCAGTACTTC medium-sized TRBJ2-7 TRBV27 .